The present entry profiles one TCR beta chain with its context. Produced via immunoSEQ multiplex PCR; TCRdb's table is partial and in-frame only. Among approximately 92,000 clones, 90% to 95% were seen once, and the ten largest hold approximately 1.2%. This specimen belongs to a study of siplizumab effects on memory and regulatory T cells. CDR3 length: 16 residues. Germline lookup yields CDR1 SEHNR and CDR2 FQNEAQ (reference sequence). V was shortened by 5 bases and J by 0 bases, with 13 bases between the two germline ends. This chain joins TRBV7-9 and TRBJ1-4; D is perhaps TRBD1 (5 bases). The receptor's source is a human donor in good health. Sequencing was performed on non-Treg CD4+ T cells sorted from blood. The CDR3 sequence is CASSPGGRATNEKLFF. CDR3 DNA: TGTGCCAGCAGCCCGGGGGGGAGAGCAACTAATGAAAAACTGTTTTTT.